These 3 T cell receptor beta chains were all obtained from the same sample, sequenced in a study of cytomegalovirus exposure and HLA in healthy donors. The PCR contained 60 Vbeta and 13 Jbeta primers. The method was immunoSEQ multiplex PCR; TCRdb's version includes in-frame clones alone and lacks a portion of them. The sample includes some 150,000 clones, approximately 80% of them seen just once. The specimen was PBMCs. The receptors originated from a man aged 40-49 years in good health and CMV-seropositive.

The chain joins TRBV6-1 to TRBJ1-4; TRBD1 might be the D (5 bases). The V end lost 0 bases, the J end lost 6 bases, and 23 bases lay between the germline ends. CDR1 and CDR2 from the germline V gene are MNHNS and SASEGT. The CDR3 is 19 amino acids. CDR3 region: CASSEAVLPVGPMDEKLFF. DNA for the CDR3: TGTGCCAGCAGTGAAGCGGTGCTGCCCGTGGGGCCCATGGATGAAAAACTGTTTTTT.

The genes are TRBV27 and TRBJ2-3; no clear D gene. The CDR3 is made up of 16 amino acids. Germline lookup yields CDR1 MNHEY and CDR2 SMNVEV (reference sequence). Trimming cost V 4 bases and J 0 bases, with 14 bases left between them. For the CDR3, the DNA is TGTGCCAGCAGTTACGCCCTCAGGTCTAGCACAGATACGCAGTATTTT. Its protein product is CASSYALRSSTDTQYF.

V gene TRBV6-4 combines with J gene TRBJ2-2; D is perhaps TRBD1 (5 bases). The CDR3 spans 16 residues. Germline-derived CDR1 and CDR2 are MRHNA and SNTAGT. Trimming left V 4 bases short and J 2 bases short, with 14 bases between. The CDR3 DNA is TGTGCCAGCAGTGGATCTGACAGCCCAAACACCGGGGAGCTGTTTTTT. Its translation: CASSGSDSPNTGELFF.